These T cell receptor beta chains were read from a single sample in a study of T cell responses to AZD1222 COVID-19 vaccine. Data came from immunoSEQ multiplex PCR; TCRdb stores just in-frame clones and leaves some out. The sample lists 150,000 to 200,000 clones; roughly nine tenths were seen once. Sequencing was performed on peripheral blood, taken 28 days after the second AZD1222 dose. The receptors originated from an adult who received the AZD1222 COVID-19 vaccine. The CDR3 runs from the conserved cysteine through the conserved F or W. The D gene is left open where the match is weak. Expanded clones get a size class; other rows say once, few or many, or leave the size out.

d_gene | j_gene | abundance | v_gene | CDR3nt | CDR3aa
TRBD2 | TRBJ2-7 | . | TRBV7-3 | TGTGCCAGCAACCCACTAGCGGGAGGGCCCGGCCCCCGGGACGAGCAGTACTTC | CASNPLAGGPGPRDEQYF
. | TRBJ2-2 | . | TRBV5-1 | TGCGCCAGCAGCTTCCGGCGGCCGAACACCGGGGAGCTGTTTTTT | CASSFRRPNTGELFF
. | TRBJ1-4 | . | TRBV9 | TGTGCCAGCAGCGTTCAGGGCTCAGCTAATGAAAAACTGTTTTTT | CASSVQGSANEKLFF
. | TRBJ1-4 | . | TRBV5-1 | TGCGCCAGCAGCTTGGGAGGAGCAACTAATGAAAAACTGTTTTTT | CASSLGGATNEKLFF
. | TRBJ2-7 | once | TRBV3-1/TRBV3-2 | TGTGCCAGCAGCCAAGTGGCCTACGAGCAGTACTTC | CASSQVAYEQYF
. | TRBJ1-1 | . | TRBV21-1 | TGTGCCAGCAGCAAACAGCAGGGGACTGAAGCTTTCTTT | CASSKQQGTEAFF
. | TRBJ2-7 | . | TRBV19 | TGTGCCAGTAGTAGGGGCCTAGGGGCCTACGAGCAGTACTTC | CASSRGLGAYEQYF
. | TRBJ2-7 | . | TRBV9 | TGTGCCAGCAGCGTATCGGACGGAGGCTACGAGCAGTACTTC | CASSVSDGGYEQYF
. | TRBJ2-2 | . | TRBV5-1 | TGCGCCAGCAGCCCGCTCCAGACTGGGGGCCCGGGCACCGGGGAGCTGTTTTTT | CASSPLQTGGPGTGELFF
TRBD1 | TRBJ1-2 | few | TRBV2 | TGTGCCAGCACCCGGACAGGGGCCGCCTATGGCTACACCTTC | CASTRTGAAYGYTF
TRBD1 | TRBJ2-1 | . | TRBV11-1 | TGTGCCAGCAGCCCCAGGACAGGGGGTTTAGGAAATGAGCAGTTCTTC | CASSPRTGGLGNEQFF
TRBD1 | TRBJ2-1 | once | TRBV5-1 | TGCGCCAGCAACACCGGGACAGGGTGGGACAATGAGCAGTTCTTC | CASNTGTGWDNEQFF
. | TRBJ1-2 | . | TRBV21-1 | TGTGCCAGCCGCCTGTACGGGACCCATGGCTACACCTTC | CASRLYGTHGYTF
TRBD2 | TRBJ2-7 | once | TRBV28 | TGTGCCAGCAGTTTACCTAGCGGTAGATACTACGAGCAGTACTTC | CASSLPSGRYYEQYF
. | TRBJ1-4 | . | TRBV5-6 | TGTGCCAGCAGCTTGTTTACAGGGATGAGCGAAAAACTGTTTTTT | CASSLFTGMSEKLFF
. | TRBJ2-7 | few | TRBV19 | TGTGCCAGTAGTATAGGGCCAGGTCCTTCCTACGAGCAGTACTTC | CASSIGPGPSYEQYF
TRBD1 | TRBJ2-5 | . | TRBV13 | TGTGCCAGCAGCACCCCGGGACAGGGGGCAGAGACCCAGTACTTC | CASSTPGQGAETQYF
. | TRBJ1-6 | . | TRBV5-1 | TGCGCCAGCAGCTTGGGAAGCAGCCCTAGGGGTTCACCCCTCCACTTT | CASSLGSSPRGSPLHF
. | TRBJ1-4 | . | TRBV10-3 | TGTGCCATCAGCCAGGAGGCCCGTGAAAAACTGTTTTTT | CAISQEAREKLFF
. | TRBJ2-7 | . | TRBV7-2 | TGTGCCAGCAGCTTAGGCTCTCATACGTACGAGCAGTACTTC | CASSLGSHTYEQYF
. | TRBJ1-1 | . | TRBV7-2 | TGTGCCAGCAGCTTATCGCGAAATGGCGCCACTGAAGCTTTCTTT | CASSLSRNGATEAFF
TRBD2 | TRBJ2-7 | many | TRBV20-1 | TGCAGTGCTAGTTTGCGGGCCGGGACTAGCGGGAGGGGCTACGAGCAGTACTTC | CSASLRAGTSGRGYEQYF
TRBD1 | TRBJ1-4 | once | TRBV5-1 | TGCGCCAGCAGCTTAGGACAGGCCTCTAATGAAAAACTGTTTTTT | CASSLGQASNEKLFF
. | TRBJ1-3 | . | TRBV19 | TGTGCCAGTAGTCCCCTCGGCGGCTCTGGAAACACCATATATTTT | CASSPLGGSGNTIYF
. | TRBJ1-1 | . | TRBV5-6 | TGTGCCAGCAGGGACATCGCGACGAACACTGAAGCTTTCTTT | CASRDIATNTEAFF
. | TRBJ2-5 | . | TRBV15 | TGTGCCACCAGCAGAGAACGACAGTACCAAGAGACCCAGTACTTC | CATSRERQYQETQYF
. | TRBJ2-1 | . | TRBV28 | TGTGCCGCCACGGGCTCCTACAATGAGCAGTTCTTC | CAATGSYNEQFF
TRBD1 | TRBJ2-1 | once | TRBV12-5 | TGTGCTAGTGTTCCGGGACAGACATACAATGAGCAGTTCTTC | CASVPGQTYNEQFF
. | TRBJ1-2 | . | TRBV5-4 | TGTGCCAGCAGCTTAGAGCGGACCTATGGCTACACCTTC | CASSLERTYGYTF
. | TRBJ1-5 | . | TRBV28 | TGTGCCAGCAGCACGACCCGACAGATTAGCAATCAGCCCCAGCATTTT | CASSTTRQISNQPQHF
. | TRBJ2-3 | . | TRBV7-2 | TGTGCCAGCAGCTTTGGGGGCGCACCTGATACGCAGTATTTT | CASSFGGAPDTQYF
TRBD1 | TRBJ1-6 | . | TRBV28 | TGTGCCAGCAGTTTCCTCGGGGGGACAGGGCGGAGTTCACCCCTCCACTTT | CASSFLGGTGRSSPLHF
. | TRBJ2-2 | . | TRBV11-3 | TGTGCCAGCAGCATCACCGGGGAGCTGTTTTTT | CASSITGELFF
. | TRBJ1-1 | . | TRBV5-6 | TGTGCCAGCAGCTTGCAGGGGCCGAAAGGGGCTTTCTTT | CASSLQGPKGAFF
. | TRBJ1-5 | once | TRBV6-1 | TGTGCCAGCAGTGAGCAACTGGACAGCCTTATGCTATCAGGGCCCCAGCATTTT | CASSEQLDSLMLSGPQHF
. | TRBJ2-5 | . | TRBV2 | TGTGCCAGCAGTCCCCAAGAGACCCAGTACTTC | CASSPQETQYF
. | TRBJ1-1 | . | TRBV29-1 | TGCAGCGTTGCTACAGTCCGGGTTGAAGCTTTCTTT | CSVATVRVEAFF
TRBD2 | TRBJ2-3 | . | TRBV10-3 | TGTGCCATCAGTGAGATTTGGTCTCTGGCTAGCGGGACAACAGATACGCAGTATTTT | CAISEIWSLASGTTDTQYF
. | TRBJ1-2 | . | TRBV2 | TGTGCCAGCATGAGGGGGGGTGCCCTAAATGGCTACACCTTC | CASMRGGALNGYTF
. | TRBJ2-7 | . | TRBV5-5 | TGTGCCAGCAGCTTTGTACAGTACGAGCAGTACTTC | CASSFVQYEQYF
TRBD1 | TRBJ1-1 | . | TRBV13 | TGTGCCAGCAGCTCCAAGGACAGGGGGTTGACTGAAGCTTTCTTT | CASSSKDRGLTEAFF
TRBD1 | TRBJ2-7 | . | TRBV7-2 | TGTGCCAGCAGCGTGACAGGGGATCGGTACGAGCAGTACTTC | CASSVTGDRYEQYF
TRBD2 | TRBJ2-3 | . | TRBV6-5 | TGTGCCAGCAGACAAACTAGCGCAGATACGCAGTATTTT | CASRQTSADTQYF
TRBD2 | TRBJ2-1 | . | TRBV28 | TGTGCCAGCAGGGGTTTGTCTAGCGGGAAAGCCTACAATGAGCAGTTCTTC | CASRGLSSGKAYNEQFF
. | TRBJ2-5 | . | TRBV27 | TGTGCCAGCACCTCTTTGCGCGCTGGGATGGTGAGAGAGACCCAGTACTTC | CASTSLRAGMVRETQYF